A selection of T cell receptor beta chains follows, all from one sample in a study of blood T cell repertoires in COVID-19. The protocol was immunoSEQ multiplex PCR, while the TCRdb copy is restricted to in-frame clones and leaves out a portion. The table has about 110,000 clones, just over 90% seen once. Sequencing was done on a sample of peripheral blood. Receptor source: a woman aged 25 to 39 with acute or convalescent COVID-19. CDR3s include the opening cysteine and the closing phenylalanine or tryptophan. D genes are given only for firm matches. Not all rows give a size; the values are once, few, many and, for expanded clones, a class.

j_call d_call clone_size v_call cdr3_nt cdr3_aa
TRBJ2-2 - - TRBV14 TGTGCCAGCAGCCTTTACCCCCGGCTAGTGAAAACCGGGGAGCTGTTTTTT CASSLYPRLVKTGELFF
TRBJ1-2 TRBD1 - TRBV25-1 TGTGCCAGTACGGGACAGCAGGAAGGCTACACCTTC CASTGQQEGYTF
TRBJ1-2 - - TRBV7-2 TGTGCCAGCAGCTTAGCATCCCAGGGGAGAGGCTACACCTTC CASSLASQGRGYTF
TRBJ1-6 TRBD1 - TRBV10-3 TGTGCCATCAGCCCTAACAGGGGACAAGATAATTCACCCCTCCACTTT CAISPNRGQDNSPLHF
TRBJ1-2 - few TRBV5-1 TGCGCCAGCAGACCCCCCCAGGGGCGCTATGGCTACACCTTC CASRPPQGRYGYTF
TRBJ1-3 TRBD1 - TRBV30 TGTGCCTGGAGTCGACAGGGGGCAATCTCTGGAAACACCATATATTTT CAWSRQGAISGNTIYF
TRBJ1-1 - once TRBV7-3 TGTGCCAGCAGCTTAACCCCCATACAAAGGAACACTGAAGCTTTCTTT CASSLTPIQRNTEAFF
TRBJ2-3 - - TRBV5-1 TGCGCCAGCAGCCTAAGTCGGGATACGCAGTATTTT CASSLSRDTQYF
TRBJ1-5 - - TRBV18 TGTGCCAGCTCACCACGGTCAGGGGCCCCTCAGCCCCAGCATTTT CASSPRSGAPQPQHF
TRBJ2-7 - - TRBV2 TGTGCCAGCACCGACGGGCAGGGGGGCTACAACGAGCAGTACTTC CASTDGQGGYNEQYF
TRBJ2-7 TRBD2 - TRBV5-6 TGTGCCAGCAACTATGGGGGGTCAGCGGGAGGGTACGAGCAGTACTTC CASNYGGSAGGYEQYF
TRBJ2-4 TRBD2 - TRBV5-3 TGTGCCAGAAGACAGGAGCGACTAGCGGGCTCATGGACCAAAAACATTCAGTACTTC CARRQERLAGSWTKNIQYF
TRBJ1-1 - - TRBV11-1 TGTGCCAGCAGGACCGGGACTGAAGCTTTCTTT CASRTGTEAFF
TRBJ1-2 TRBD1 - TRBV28 TGTGCCACCACTTCCCGGGACAGGGGGCTCGGTGGCTACACCTTC CATTSRDRGLGGYTF
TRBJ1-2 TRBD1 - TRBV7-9 TGTGCCAGCAGCCATGAGACCGGGACAGACTATGGCTACACCTTC CASSHETGTDYGYTF
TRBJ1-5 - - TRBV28 TGTGCCAGCAGTTTAGCCCAGGGGAAGCAGCCCCAGCATTTT CASSLAQGKQPQHF
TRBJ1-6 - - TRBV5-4 TGTGCCAGCAGCTTGAAGGGGGAGGGTTCACCCCTCCACTTT CASSLKGEGSPLHF
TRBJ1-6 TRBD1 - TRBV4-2 TGTGCCAGCAGCGGATCCCCGGGACAGGGGGCCTCACCCCTCCACTTT CASSGSPGQGASPLHF
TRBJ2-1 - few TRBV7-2 TGTGCCAGCAGCTTCCGCAGGGGCTCCTACAATGAGCAGTTCTTC CASSFRRGSYNEQFF
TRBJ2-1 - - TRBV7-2 TGTGCCAGCAGCTTATGGGGGGGGCATGAGCAGTTCTTC CASSLWGGHEQFF
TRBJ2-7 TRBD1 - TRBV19 TGTGCCAGTAGTTCCGACAGGGACGAGCAGTACTTC CASSSDRDEQYF
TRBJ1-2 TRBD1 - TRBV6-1 TGTGCCAGCAGTGAAACCTACTCCGGGACAGGGAGCTATGGCTACACCTTC CASSETYSGTGSYGYTF
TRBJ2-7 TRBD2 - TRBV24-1 TGTGCCACCAGTGAGGCGGGACTATCCTACGAGCAGTACTTC CATSEAGLSYEQYF
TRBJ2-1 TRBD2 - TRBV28 TGTGCCAGCAGGTCTCCCGGGACTATATACAATGAGCAGTTCTTC CASRSPGTIYNEQFF
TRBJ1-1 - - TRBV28 TGTGCCGCCCACAGGGCCATGAACACTGAAGCTTTCTTT CAAHRAMNTEAFF
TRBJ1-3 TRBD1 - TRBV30 TGTGCCTGGAACCGACAGGGGGTCGGAAACACCATATATTTT CAWNRQGVGNTIYF
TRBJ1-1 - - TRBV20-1 TGCAGTGCTAGTGCGCCTGGGGGGGACACTGAAGCTTTCTTT CSASAPGGDTEAFF
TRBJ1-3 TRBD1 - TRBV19 TGTGCCAGTAGTCGCGGGCGGGACAGACGCTCTGGAAACACCATATATTTT CASSRGRDRRSGNTIYF
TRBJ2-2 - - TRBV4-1 TGCGCCAGCAGCCAAGAAGGCACAGGACACACCGGGGAGCTGTTTTTT CASSQEGTGHTGELFF
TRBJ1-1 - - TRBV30 TGTGCCTGGAGTGTACCTGTAACGGGTTTTGGGACTGAAGCTTTCTTT CAWSVPVTGFGTEAFF
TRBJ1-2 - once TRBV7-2 TGTGCCAGCAGCTTAGCGCGCGGCGGGGGCCCCTCGGGCTATGGCTACACCTTC CASSLARGGGPSGYGYTF
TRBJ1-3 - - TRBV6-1 TGTGCCAGCAGTGAAGCACGGGGGGTAGGAAACACCATATATTTT CASSEARGVGNTIYF
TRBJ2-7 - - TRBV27 TGTGCCAGCAGTTCCCAGGCCTACTCCTACGAGCAGTACTTC CASSSQAYSYEQYF
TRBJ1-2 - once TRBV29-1 TGCAGCGTTGAAGATGATGGCAGGGGTCGTGGCTACACCTTC CSVEDDGRGRGYTF
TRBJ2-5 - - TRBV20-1 TGCAGTGCTAGTAGGACTGACGTGGAGACCCAGTACTTC CSASRTDVETQYF
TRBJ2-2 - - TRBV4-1 TGCGCCAGCAGCCAACCTGGAGGGACCGGGGAGCTGTTTTTT CASSQPGGTGELFF
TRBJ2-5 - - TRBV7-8 TGTGCCAGCAGCTTAGGAAGCTACCAAGAGACCCAGTACTTC CASSLGSYQETQYF
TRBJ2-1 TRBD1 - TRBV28 TGTGCCAGCAGTACGCCAGGTTTGGGACAGGGATCCTACAATGAGCAGTTCTTC CASSTPGLGQGSYNEQFF
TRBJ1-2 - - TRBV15 TGTGCCACCAGTCCCAGACTAGCTAACTATGGCTACACCTTC CATSPRLANYGYTF
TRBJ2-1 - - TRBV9 TGTGCCAGCAGCGTAGGCGGCGGCTCCTACAATGAGCAGTTCTTC CASSVGGGSYNEQFF
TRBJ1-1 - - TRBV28 TGTGCCAGCAGCCCAAAGAGCGCCTCCCGGGTGGACACTGAAGCTTTCTTT CASSPKSASRVDTEAFF
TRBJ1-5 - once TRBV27 TGTGCCAGCAGTTTATACGAGCGACGGGGCAATCAGCCCCAGCATTTT CASSLYERRGNQPQHF
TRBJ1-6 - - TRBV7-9 TGTGCCAGCAGCCCCCTTAATCCGGGAGTTAATTCACCCCTCCACTTT CASSPLNPGVNSPLHF
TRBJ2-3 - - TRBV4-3 TGCGCCAGCAGCCAGCAGGGCGCAGATACGCAGTATTTT CASSQQGADTQYF
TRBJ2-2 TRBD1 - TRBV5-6 TGTGCCAGCAGCTTCAATTTCGGGCAGGGGGTTAACACCGGGGAGCTGTTTTTT CASSFNFGQGVNTGELFF
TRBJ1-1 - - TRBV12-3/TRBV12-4 TGTGCCACCCTAGGGGTCGGTACTGAAGCTTTCTTT CATLGVGTEAFF
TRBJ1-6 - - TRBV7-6 TGTGCCAGCAGCTTAGTAATGGGGGGAGCCTCCTATAATTCACCCCTCCACTTT CASSLVMGGASYNSPLHF
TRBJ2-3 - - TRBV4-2 TGTGCCAGCAGCCAAGGAGGGTCAGATACGCAGTATTTT CASSQGGSDTQYF
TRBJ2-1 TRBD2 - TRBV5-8 TGTGCCAGCAGCTTGGTAGGGCTAGCGGGGGGGACCTCCAATGAGCAGTTCTTC CASSLVGLAGGTSNEQFF
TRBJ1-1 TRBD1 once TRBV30 TGTGCCTGGAGTCGGGACAGGGTGAGCACTGAAGCTTTCTTT CAWSRDRVSTEAFF
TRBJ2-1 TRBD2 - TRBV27 TGTGCCAGCAGTTTATCCCCGGGACTAGAGGGGTATGAGCAGTTCTTC CASSLSPGLEGYEQFF
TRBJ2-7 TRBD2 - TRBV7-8 TGTGCCAGCAGCTTAGCACGGGCTAGCGGGAGTTCCTACGAGCAGTACTTC CASSLARASGSSYEQYF
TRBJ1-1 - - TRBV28 TGTGCCAGCAGTCTTCGGTCGGGGAACACTGAAGCTTTCTTT CASSLRSGNTEAFF
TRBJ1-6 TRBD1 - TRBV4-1 TGCGCCAGCAGCCAAACCGGGACAGGGGGCTCACCCCTCCACTTT CASSQTGTGGSPLHF
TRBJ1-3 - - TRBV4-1 TGCGCCAGCAGCCCCACCGCGGAGAGCTCTGGAAACACCATATATTTT CASSPTAESSGNTIYF
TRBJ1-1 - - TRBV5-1 TGCGCCAGCAGTCTTCCGTACACGAACACTGAAGCTTTCTTT CASSLPYTNTEAFF
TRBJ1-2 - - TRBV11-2 TGTGCCAGCAGCTTATTAACCCAGAATAACTATGGCTACACCTTC CASSLLTQNNYGYTF
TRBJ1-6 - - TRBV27 TGTGCCAGCAGACGAGCCTTGGGCCTTAATTCACCCCTCCACTTT CASRRALGLNSPLHF
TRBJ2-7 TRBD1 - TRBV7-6 TGTGCCAGCAGCGACAGAAACAGGGGTAACGACGAGCAGTACTTC CASSDRNRGNDEQYF